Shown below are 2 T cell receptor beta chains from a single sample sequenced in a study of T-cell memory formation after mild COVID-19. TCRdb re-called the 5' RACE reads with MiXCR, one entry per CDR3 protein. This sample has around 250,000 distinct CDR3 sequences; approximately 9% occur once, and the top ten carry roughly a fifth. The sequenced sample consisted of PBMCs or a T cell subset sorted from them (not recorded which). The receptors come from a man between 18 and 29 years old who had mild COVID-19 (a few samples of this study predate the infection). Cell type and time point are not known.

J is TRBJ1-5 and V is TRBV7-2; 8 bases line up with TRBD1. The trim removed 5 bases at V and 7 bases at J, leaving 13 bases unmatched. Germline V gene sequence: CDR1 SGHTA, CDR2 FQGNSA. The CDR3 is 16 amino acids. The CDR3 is CASSPRNRQGQQPQHF. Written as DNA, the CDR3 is TGTGCCAGCAGCCCCCGAAATCGACAGGGGCAACAGCCCCAGCATTTT.

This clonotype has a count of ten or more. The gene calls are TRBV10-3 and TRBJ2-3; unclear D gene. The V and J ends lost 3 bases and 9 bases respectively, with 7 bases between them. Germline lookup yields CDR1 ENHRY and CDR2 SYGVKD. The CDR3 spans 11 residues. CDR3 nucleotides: TGTGCCATCAGTGAACTTAAAACGCAGTATTTT. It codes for CAISELKTQYF.